This is a list of T cell receptor beta chains from one sample in a study of blood T cell repertoires in COVID-19. The assay was immunoSEQ multiplex PCR, and TCRdb's table has in-frame clones only and misses some. The profile shows 200,000 or so clones, under 85% of them singletons. Sequences were obtained from peripheral blood. The receptors derive from a man aged 55 to 70 with active or convalescent COVID-19. Both conserved end residues are part of each CDR3. Fields, in order: J gene, D gene, V gene, clone size, CDR3 DNA, CDR3 protein. The D gene is left open where the match is weak. The size field is filled for only some rows; it gives once, few, many or a size class.

J gene: TRBJ2-1; D gene: TRBD1; V gene: TRBV29-1; clone size: few; CDR3 DNA: TGCAGCGGGACAGGGGTCTCCTACAATGAGCAGTTCTTC; CDR3 protein: CSGTGVSYNEQFF
J gene: TRBJ2-1; D gene: TRBD2; V gene: TRBV7-3; clone size: NA; CDR3 DNA: TGTGCCAGCAGTTCCCAGACTAGCGGCGAAAATGAGCAGTTCTTC; CDR3 protein: CASSSQTSGENEQFF
J gene: TRBJ1-4; D gene: TRBD1; V gene: TRBV4-3; clone size: NA; CDR3 DNA: TGCGCCAGCAGCCAAGATTGGACAGGGGAAAAACTGTTTTTT; CDR3 protein: CASSQDWTGEKLFF
J gene: TRBJ1-5; D gene: TRBD1; V gene: TRBV7-8; clone size: NA; CDR3 DNA: TGTGCCAGCAGCTGGGACAGGGTAAGGAATCAGCCCCAGCATTTT; CDR3 protein: CASSWDRVRNQPQHF
J gene: TRBJ1-4; D gene: TRBD1; V gene: TRBV6-2/TRBV6-3; clone size: once; CDR3 DNA: TGTGCCAGCAGTACAGGGGGCGCTACTGAAAAACTGTTTTTT; CDR3 protein: CASSTGGATEKLFF
J gene: TRBJ2-5; D gene: NA; V gene: TRBV2; clone size: NA; CDR3 DNA: TGTGCCAGCAGTGACAGGGGATTTGGGGAGACCCAGTACTTC; CDR3 protein: CASSDRGFGETQYF
J gene: TRBJ1-6; D gene: TRBD1; V gene: TRBV5-1; clone size: NA; CDR3 DNA: TGCGCCAGCAGGAGGACGACAGGGGGCACGGAGGCACCCCTCCACTTT; CDR3 protein: CASRRTTGGTEAPLHF
J gene: TRBJ2-7; D gene: NA; V gene: TRBV29-1; clone size: NA; CDR3 DNA: TGCAGCGTTGATAGCGGACAGGACTACGAGCAGTACTTC; CDR3 protein: CSVDSGQDYEQYF
J gene: TRBJ2-2; D gene: TRBD2; V gene: TRBV4-1; clone size: once; CDR3 DNA: TGCGCCAGCAACATGCTAGCGGGTAACACCGGGGAGCTGTTTTTT; CDR3 protein: CASNMLAGNTGELFF
J gene: TRBJ2-2; D gene: NA; V gene: TRBV9; clone size: once; CDR3 DNA: TGTGCCAGCAGCGTAGGCAGGGAACCCACCGGGGAGCTGTTTTTT; CDR3 protein: CASSVGREPTGELFF
J gene: TRBJ1-6; D gene: TRBD1; V gene: TRBV5-5; clone size: NA; CDR3 DNA: TGTGCCAGCAGCGGATATGGGACAGGGAGGATGTCACCCCTCCACTTT; CDR3 protein: CASSGYGTGRMSPLHF
J gene: TRBJ1-4; D gene: TRBD1; V gene: TRBV18; clone size: NA; CDR3 DNA: TGTGCCAGCTCACCGGGACAGGAAGATGAAAAACTGTTTTTT; CDR3 protein: CASSPGQEDEKLFF
J gene: TRBJ2-5; D gene: NA; V gene: TRBV3-1/TRBV3-2; clone size: NA; CDR3 DNA: TGTGCCAGCAGCCAAATGGGCCGCGAGACCCAGTACTTC; CDR3 protein: CASSQMGRETQYF
J gene: TRBJ2-2; D gene: TRBD2; V gene: TRBV4-2; clone size: few; CDR3 DNA: TGTGCCAGCAGCCAAGGGCTAGCGGGAGTGACCGGGGAGCTGTTTTTT; CDR3 protein: CASSQGLAGVTGELFF
J gene: TRBJ1-1; D gene: NA; V gene: TRBV4-2; clone size: NA; CDR3 DNA: TGTGCCAGCAGCCTAGGACTTGAGGTCACTGAAGCTTTCTTT; CDR3 protein: CASSLGLEVTEAFF
J gene: TRBJ2-2; D gene: TRBD2; V gene: TRBV19; clone size: once; CDR3 DNA: TGTGCCAGTAGTATAGCTAGCGGGGTGAACACCGGGGAGCTGTTTTTT; CDR3 protein: CASSIASGVNTGELFF
J gene: TRBJ2-5; D gene: TRBD2; V gene: TRBV18; clone size: NA; CDR3 DNA: TGTGCCAGCTCACCCCCTGGCGGGAGGGCCCAGGTGACCCAGTACTTC; CDR3 protein: CASSPPGGRAQVTQYF
J gene: TRBJ2-2; D gene: NA; V gene: TRBV18; clone size: few; CDR3 DNA: TGTGCCAGCCCTGGAAACGCTCGGGGGACCGGGGAGCTGTTTTTT; CDR3 protein: CASPGNARGTGELFF
J gene: TRBJ2-5; D gene: TRBD2; V gene: TRBV30; clone size: NA; CDR3 DNA: TGTGCCTGGAGCGAGGGACTAGCGGGAGGAGAGACCCAGTACTTC; CDR3 protein: CAWSEGLAGGETQYF
J gene: TRBJ2-7; D gene: NA; V gene: TRBV10-3; clone size: few; CDR3 DNA: TGTGCCATTCACCCGGGACACCTGTCGGGGGAGCAGTACTTC; CDR3 protein: CAIHPGHLSGEQYF
J gene: TRBJ1-1; D gene: NA; V gene: TRBV6-2/TRBV6-3; clone size: NA; CDR3 DNA: TGTGCCAGCAGTTACGTTTTAAATGAAGCTTTCTTT; CDR3 protein: CASSYVLNEAFF